This entry concerns a single T cell receptor beta chain. The second PCR ran about 6 to 12 cycles with a sample-barcoded 5' primer and J-beta primers. TCRdb re-called the 5' RACE reads with MiXCR, one entry per CDR3 protein. This sample has over 1,500,000 distinct CDR3 sequences; about 50% occur once, and the top ten carry over 2%. The sample comes from a study of blood T cells in healthy people across ages. Germline V gives CDR1 SEHNR, CDR2 FQNEAQ (reference sequence). Trimming cost V 2 bases and J 1 base, with 26 bases left between them. The CDR3 covers 20 residues. This receptor was taken from a woman aged 35 to 49 in good health. This chain joins TRBV7-9 and TRBJ1-1, with TRBD1 as a possible D gene (5 bases). Sequencing input: blood. The chain's CDR3 is CASSLSLLFRTTTSNTEAFF. The CDR3 bases are TGTGCCAGCAGCTTAAGTCTGTTATTTCGGACAACTACTTCGAACACTGAAGCTTTCTTT.